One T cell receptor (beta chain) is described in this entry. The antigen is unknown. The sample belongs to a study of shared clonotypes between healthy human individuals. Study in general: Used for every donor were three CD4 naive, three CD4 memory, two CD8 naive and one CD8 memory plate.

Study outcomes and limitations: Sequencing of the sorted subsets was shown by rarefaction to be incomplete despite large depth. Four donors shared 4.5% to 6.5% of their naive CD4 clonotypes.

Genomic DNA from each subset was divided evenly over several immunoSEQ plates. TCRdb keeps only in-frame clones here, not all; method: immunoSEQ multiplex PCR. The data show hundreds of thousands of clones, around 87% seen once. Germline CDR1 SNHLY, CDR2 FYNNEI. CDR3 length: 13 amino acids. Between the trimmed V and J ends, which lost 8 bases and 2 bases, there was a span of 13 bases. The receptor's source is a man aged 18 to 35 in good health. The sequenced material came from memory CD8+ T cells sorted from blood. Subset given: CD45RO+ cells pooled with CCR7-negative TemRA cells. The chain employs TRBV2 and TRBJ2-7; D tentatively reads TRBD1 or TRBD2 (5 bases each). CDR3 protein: CASLRDGPYEQYF. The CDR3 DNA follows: TGTGCCAGCCTCCGGGACGGCCCCTACGAGCAGTACTTC.